This T cell receptor beta chain was sequenced in a study of control samples from healthy donors and cancer patients. Only in-frame clones appear in the TCRdb table, and some are missing; sequencing was by immunoSEQ multiplex PCR. The sample records under 140,000 clones, around 89% being singletons. Trimming shortened V by 1 base and J by 3 bases, and 9 bases separated the two germline ends. Per germline, CDR1 SEHNR and CDR2 FQNEAQ (reference sequence). This CDR3 comprises 14 residues. This TCR was recovered from a woman aged 55 to 70 with lung cancer. The chain is built from TRBV7-9 and TRBJ1-1; no firm D call. The sequencing input was PBMCs. CDR3 protein: CASSLEGRHTEAFF. CDR3 bases: TGTGCCAGCAGCTTAGAAGGGAGGCACACTGAAGCTTTCTTT.